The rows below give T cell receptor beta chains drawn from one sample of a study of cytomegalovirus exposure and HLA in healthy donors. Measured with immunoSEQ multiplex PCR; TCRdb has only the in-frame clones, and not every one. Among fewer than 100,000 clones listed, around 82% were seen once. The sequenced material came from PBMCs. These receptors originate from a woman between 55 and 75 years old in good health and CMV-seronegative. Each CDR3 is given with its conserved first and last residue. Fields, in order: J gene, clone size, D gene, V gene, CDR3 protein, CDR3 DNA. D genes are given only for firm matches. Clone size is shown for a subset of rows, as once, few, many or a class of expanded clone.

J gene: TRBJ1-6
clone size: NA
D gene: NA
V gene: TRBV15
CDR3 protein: CATSRSGQNNSPLHF
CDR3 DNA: TGTGCCACCAGCAGATCGGGACAAAATAATTCACCCCTCCACTTT

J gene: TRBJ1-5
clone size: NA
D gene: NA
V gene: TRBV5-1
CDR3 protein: CASSLVLGAQPQHF
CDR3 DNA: TGCGCCAGCAGCTTGGTTTTGGGGGCTCAGCCCCAGCATTTT

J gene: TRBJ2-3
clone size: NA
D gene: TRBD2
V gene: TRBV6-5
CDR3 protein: CASSYALASDTQYF
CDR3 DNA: TGTGCCAGCAGTTACGCACTAGCGTCAGATACGCAGTATTTT

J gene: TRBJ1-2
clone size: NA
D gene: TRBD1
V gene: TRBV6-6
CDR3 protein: CASSYDQGVNYGYTF
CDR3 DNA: TGTGCCAGCAGTTACGACCAGGGGGTTAACTATGGCTACACCTTC

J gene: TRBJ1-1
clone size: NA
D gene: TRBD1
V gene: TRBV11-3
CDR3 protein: CASSLAGTGDTEAFF
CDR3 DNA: TGTGCCAGCAGCTTAGCCGGGACAGGGGACACTGAAGCTTTCTTT

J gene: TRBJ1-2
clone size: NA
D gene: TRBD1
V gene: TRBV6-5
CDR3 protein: CASSYPGQGAFGYTF
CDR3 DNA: TGTGCCAGCAGTTATCCTGGGCAGGGGGCGTTTGGCTACACCTTC

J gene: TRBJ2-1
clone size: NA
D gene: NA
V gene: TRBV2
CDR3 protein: CASSPGLPLDEQFF
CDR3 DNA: TGTGCCAGCAGCCCGGGACTGCCGCTCGATGAGCAGTTCTTC

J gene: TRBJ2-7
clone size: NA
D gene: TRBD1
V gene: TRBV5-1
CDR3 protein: CASSSGTGGGGASYEQYF
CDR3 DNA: TGCGCCAGCAGCTCCGGGACAGGGGGCGGAGGGGCCTCCTACGAGCAGTACTTC

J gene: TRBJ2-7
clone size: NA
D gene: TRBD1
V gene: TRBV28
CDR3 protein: CASSRTGGPSYEQYF
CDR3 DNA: TGTGCCAGCAGTCGGACAGGGGGCCCATCCTACGAGCAGTACTTC

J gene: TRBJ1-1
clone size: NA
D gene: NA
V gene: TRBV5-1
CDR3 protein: CASSPSTGNTEAFF
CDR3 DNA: TGCGCCAGCAGCCCCTCGACAGGGAACACTGAAGCTTTCTTT

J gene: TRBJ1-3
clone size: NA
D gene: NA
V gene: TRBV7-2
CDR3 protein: CASSLSGLFSGNTIYF
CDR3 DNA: TGTGCCAGCAGCTTATCGGGACTTTTCTCTGGAAACACCATATATTTT

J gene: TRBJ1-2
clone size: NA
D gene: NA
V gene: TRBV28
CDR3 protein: CASSPRGSLVYGYTF
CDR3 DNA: TGTGCCAGCAGTCCCCGGGGTAGCCTCGTCTATGGCTACACCTTC

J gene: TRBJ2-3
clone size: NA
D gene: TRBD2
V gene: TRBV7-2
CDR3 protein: CASSLATSGGRPRTDTQYF
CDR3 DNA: TGTGCCAGCAGCTTAGCGACCAGCGGGGGGCGCCCCCGCACAGATACGCAGTATTTT

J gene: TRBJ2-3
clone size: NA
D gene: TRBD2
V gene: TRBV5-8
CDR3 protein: CASSLEGLAGEGTDTQYF
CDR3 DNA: TGTGCCAGCAGCTTGGAGGGACTAGCGGGGGAAGGCACAGATACGCAGTATTTT

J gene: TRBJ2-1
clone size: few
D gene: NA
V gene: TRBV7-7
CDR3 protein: CASSFGPRAGAAYNEQFF
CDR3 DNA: TGTGCCAGCAGCTTCGGACCCAGGGCAGGGGCCGCCTACAATGAGCAGTTCTTC

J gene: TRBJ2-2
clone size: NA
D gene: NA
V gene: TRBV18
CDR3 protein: CASVRQEHGELFF
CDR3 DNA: TGTGCCAGCGTCCGACAGGAGCACGGGGAGCTGTTTTTT

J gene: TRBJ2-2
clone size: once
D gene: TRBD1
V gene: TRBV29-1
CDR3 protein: CSVRGTGNTGELFF
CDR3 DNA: TGCAGCGTGCGCGGGACAGGGAACACCGGGGAGCTGTTTTTT

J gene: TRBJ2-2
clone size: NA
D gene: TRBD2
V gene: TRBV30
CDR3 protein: CAWSVPGLAGAGELFF
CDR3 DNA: TGTGCCTGGAGTGTACCCGGACTAGCGGGAGCCGGGGAGCTGTTTTTT

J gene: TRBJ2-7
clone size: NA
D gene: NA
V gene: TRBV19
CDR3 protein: CASGRAGPGDEQYF
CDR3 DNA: TGTGCCAGTGGAAGGGCAGGGCCAGGGGACGAGCAGTACTTC

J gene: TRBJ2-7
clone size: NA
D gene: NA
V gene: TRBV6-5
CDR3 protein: CASSYSRQGSSYEQYF
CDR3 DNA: TGTGCCAGCAGTTACTCGAGGCAGGGGAGCTCCTACGAGCAGTACTTC

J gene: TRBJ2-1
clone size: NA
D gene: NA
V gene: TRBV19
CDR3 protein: CASSSGLYNEQFF
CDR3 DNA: TGTGCCAGTAGTTCCGGACTGTACAATGAGCAGTTCTTC

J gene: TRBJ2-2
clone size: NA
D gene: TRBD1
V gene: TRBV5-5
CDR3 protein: CASSWTGPNTGELFF
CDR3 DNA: TGTGCCAGCAGCTGGACAGGGCCGAACACCGGGGAGCTGTTTTTT

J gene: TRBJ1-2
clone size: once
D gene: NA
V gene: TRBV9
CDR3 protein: CASSGSREAVNYGYTF
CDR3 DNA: TGTGCCAGCAGCGGGTCCAGGGAGGCTGTTAACTATGGCTACACCTTC

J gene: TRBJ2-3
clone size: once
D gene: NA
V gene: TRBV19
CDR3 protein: CASSISRGTDTQYF
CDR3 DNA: TGTGCCAGTAGTATATCGAGGGGCACAGATACGCAGTATTTT

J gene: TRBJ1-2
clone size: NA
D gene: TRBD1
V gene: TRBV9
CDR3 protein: CASSADRGYYGYTF
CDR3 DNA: TGTGCCAGCAGCGCCGACAGGGGGTACTATGGCTACACCTTC

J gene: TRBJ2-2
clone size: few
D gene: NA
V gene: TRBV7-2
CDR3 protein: CASSLSGVNTGELFF
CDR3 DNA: TGTGCCAGCAGCTTAAGCGGCGTGAACACCGGGGAGCTGTTTTTT

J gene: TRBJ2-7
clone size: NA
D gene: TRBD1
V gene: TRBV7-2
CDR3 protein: CASSLGQGNYEQYF
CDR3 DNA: TGTGCCAGCAGCCTGGGACAGGGGAACTACGAGCAGTACTTC

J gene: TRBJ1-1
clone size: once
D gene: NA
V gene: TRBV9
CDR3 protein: CASSVEGRDTEAFF
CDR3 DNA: TGTGCCAGCAGCGTGGAGGGGAGGGACACTGAAGCTTTCTTT

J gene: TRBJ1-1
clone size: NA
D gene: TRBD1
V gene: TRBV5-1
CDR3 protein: CASSYLQGKNTEAFF
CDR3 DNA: TGCGCCAGCAGCTATCTACAGGGGAAGAACACTGAAGCTTTCTTT

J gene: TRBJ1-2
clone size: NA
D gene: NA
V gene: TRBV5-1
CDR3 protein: CASSFTDSYGYTF
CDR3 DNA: TGCGCCAGCAGCTTCACGGACAGCTATGGCTACACCTTC

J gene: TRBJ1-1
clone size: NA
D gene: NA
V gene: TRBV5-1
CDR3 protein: CASGGVGNTEAFF
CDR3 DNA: TGCGCCAGCGGAGGGGTGGGAAACACTGAAGCTTTCTTT

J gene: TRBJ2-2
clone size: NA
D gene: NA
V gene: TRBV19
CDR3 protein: CASNEFTGELFF
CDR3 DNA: TGTGCCAGTAATGAGTTCACCGGGGAGCTGTTTTTT

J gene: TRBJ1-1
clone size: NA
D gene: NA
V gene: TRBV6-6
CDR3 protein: CASSYEGPEAFF
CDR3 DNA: TGTGCCAGCAGTTACGAGGGTCCTGAAGCTTTCTTT

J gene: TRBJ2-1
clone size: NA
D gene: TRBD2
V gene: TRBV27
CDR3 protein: CASSLMGLAGKNEQFF
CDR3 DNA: TGTGCCAGCAGTTTGATGGGACTAGCGGGAAAGAATGAGCAGTTCTTC

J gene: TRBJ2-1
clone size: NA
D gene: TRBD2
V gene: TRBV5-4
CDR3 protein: CASSSQLAGGYNEQFF
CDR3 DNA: TGTGCCAGCAGCTCCCAACTAGCGGGAGGGTACAATGAGCAGTTCTTC

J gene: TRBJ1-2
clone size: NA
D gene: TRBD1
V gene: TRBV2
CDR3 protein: CASSSDRGQAGGYTF
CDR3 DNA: TGTGCCAGCAGCTCGGACAGGGGGCAAGCAGGCGGCTACACCTTC